The rows below give T cell receptor beta chains drawn from one sample of a study of OX40 agonist ivuxolimab in advanced cancers. TCRdb keeps only in-frame clones here, not all; method: immunoSEQ multiplex PCR. Of around 100,000 clones in the sample, over 75% were seen once. The source material was CD4+ or CD8+ T cells sorted from blood, sampled in a trial of the OX40 agonist ivuxolimab. Every receptor here comes from an adult with an advanced solid tumor such as melanoma, head and neck, liver or kidney cancer. Each CDR3 is given with its conserved first and last residue. Fields, in order: V gene, J gene, CDR3 length, D gene, clone size, CDR3 DNA, CDR3 protein. D genes are given only for firm matches. The size entry is marked missing in some rows and otherwise reads once, few, many or a size class.

v_gene: TRBV5-4; j_gene: TRBJ1-2; len: 14; d_gene: -; abundance: -; CDR3nt: TGTGCCAGCAGCTTGGAGACAGCCGCGTGGGGCTACACCTTC; CDR3aa: CASSLETAAWGYTF
v_gene: TRBV7-9; j_gene: TRBJ2-1; len: 14; d_gene: -; abundance: -; CDR3nt: TGTGCCAGCAAAGGGATCGGTGCCTACAATGAGCAGTTCTTC; CDR3aa: CASKGIGAYNEQFF
v_gene: TRBV30; j_gene: TRBJ1-5; len: 14; d_gene: -; abundance: -; CDR3nt: TGTGCCTGGACCTCAGGGTTTCGCGATCAGCCCCAGCATTTT; CDR3aa: CAWTSGFRDQPQHF
v_gene: TRBV5-4; j_gene: TRBJ1-5; len: 15; d_gene: -; abundance: few; CDR3nt: TGTGCCAGCAGCTTCGAACAGGGACGCAATCAGCCCCAGCATTTT; CDR3aa: CASSFEQGRNQPQHF
v_gene: TRBV9; j_gene: TRBJ2-7; len: 15; d_gene: TRBD1; abundance: -; CDR3nt: TGTGCCAGCAGCGTTGGGGGACAGGGCCCCTACGAGCAGTACTTC; CDR3aa: CASSVGGQGPYEQYF
v_gene: TRBV10-3; j_gene: TRBJ2-3; len: 14; d_gene: TRBD1; abundance: -; CDR3nt: TGTGCCATCAGACAGGGGGCTGTCACAGATACGCAGTATTTT; CDR3aa: CAIRQGAVTDTQYF
v_gene: TRBV2; j_gene: TRBJ1-2; len: 15; d_gene: TRBD1; abundance: few; CDR3nt: TGTGCCAGCAGTGATCCGGGGACAGGAGTATATGGCTACACCTTC; CDR3aa: CASSDPGTGVYGYTF
v_gene: TRBV28; j_gene: TRBJ1-2; len: 17; d_gene: -; abundance: few; CDR3nt: TGTGCCAGCAGTTTTCTTGGGGGTGGCAGGGAGTACGAAGGCTACACCTTC; CDR3aa: CASSFLGGGREYEGYTF
v_gene: TRBV7-9; j_gene: TRBJ2-7; len: 15; d_gene: TRBD2; abundance: -; CDR3nt: TGTGCCAGCAACGGGGCTGGCGGGAGGGCAGGCGAGCAGTACTTC; CDR3aa: CASNGAGGRAGEQYF
v_gene: TRBV6-1; j_gene: TRBJ2-7; len: 13; d_gene: -; abundance: -; CDR3nt: TGTGCCAGCAGTGAGTCTCGCAGGGGCTGGGCGGACTTC; CDR3aa: CASSESRRGWADF
v_gene: TRBV11-2; j_gene: TRBJ2-7; len: 14; d_gene: -; abundance: once; CDR3nt: TGTGCCAGCAGCTTAGTGGGTAAGACGGGCGAGCAGTACTTC; CDR3aa: CASSLVGKTGEQYF